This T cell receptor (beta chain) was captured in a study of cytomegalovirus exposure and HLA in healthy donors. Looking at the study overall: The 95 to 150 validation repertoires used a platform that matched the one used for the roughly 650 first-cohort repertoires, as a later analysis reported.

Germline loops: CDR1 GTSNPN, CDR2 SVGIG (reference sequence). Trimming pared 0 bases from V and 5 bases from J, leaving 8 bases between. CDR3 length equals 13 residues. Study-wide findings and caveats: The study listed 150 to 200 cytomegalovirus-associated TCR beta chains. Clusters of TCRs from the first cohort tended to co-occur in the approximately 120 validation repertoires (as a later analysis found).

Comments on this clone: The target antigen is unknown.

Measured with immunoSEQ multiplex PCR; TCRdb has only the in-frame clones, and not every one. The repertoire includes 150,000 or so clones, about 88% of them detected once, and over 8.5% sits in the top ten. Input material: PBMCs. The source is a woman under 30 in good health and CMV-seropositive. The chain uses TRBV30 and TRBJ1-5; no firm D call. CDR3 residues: CAWSVREHQPQHF. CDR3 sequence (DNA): TGTGCCTGGAGTGTAAGGGAGCATCAGCCCCAGCATTTT.